The T cell receptor (beta chain) under discussion was sequenced for a study of blood T cell repertoires in COVID-19. CDR3 size: 13 residues. V lost 1 base and J 15 bases, leaving 15 bases between the germline ends. Germline V gives CDR1 MDHEN, CDR2 SYDVKM. A few counts support this clone. Libraries were prepared by immunoSEQ multiplex PCR; TCRdb keeps only in-frame clonotypes and omits some of them. The sample consists of roughly 75,000 clones, roughly 85% of them appearing once. The chain has TRBV28 and TRBJ1-4; TRBD1 is a possible D gene (6 bases). This clonotype was sampled from a middle-aged man with COVID-19, enrolled during active disease. The sample consisted of peripheral blood. The CDR3 sequence: CASSLSGVGRVFF. The CDR3 DNA follows: TGTGCCAGCAGTTTATCAGGGGTGGGGAGGGTGTTTTTT. The full variable domain, with the rest looked up from reference TRBV28 and TRBJ1-4, is DVKVTQSSRYLVKRTGEKVFLECVQDMDHENMFWYRQDPGLGLRLIYFSYDVKMKEKGDIPEGYSVSREKKERFSLILESASTNQTSMYLCASSLSGVGRVFFGSGTQLSVL.